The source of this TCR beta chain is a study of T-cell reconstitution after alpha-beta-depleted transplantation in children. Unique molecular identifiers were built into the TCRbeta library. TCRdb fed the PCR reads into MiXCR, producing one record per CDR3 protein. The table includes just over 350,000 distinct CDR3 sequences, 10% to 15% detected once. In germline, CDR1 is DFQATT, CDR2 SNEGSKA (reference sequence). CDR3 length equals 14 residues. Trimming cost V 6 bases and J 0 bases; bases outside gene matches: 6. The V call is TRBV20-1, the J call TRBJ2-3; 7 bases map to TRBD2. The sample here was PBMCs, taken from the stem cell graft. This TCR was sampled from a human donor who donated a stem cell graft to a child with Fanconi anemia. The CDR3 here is CSAGGVTSTDTQYF. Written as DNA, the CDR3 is TGCAGTGCGGGAGGGGTGACTAGCACAGATACGCAGTATTTT.